The 21 T cell receptor beta chains given below trace back to one sample, sequenced in a study of response to subunit inactivated influenza vaccine. TCRdb passed the RT-PCR reads through MiXCR, listing each CDR3 protein once. The sample yields some 800,000 distinct CDR3 sequences, 20% to 25% seen once. The input for sequencing was PBMCs from blood, taken about 5 days after vaccination. All receptors come from a man aged 45-60 years who received an inactivated influenza vaccine.

This clonotype was seen once. The rearrangement joins TRBV4-3 to TRBJ1-2; D is ambiguous. Germline CDR1 reads LGHNA; CDR2 reads YSLEER. Trimming took 4 bases from V and 3 from J, leaving 15 bases between them. This CDR3 has 15 amino acids. The CDR3, as DNA: TGCGCCAGCAGCCTCAGGCCCCAACCGGACTATGGCTACACCTTC. Translated, it gives CASSLRPQPDYGYTF.

The gene calls are TRBV4-2 and TRBJ2-5; 10 nucleotides agree with TRBD2. The length of the CDR3 is 16 residues. CDR1 LGHNA and CDR2 YNFKEQ come from the germline V gene. The J segment lost 5 bases and the V segment lost 3 bases, leaving 9 bases of the junction unmatched. CDR3 protein: CASSQELAGSGETQYF. The CDR3 DNA follows: TGTGCCAGCAGCCAGGAACTAGCGGGGTCCGGGGAGACCCAGTACTTC.

V and J are TRBV5-1 and TRBJ1-4, with TRBD1 matching over 8 bases. V lost 3 bases to trimming and J lost 7 bases; unmatched junction nucleotides: 8. Germline V gene lookup returns CDR1 SGHRS and CDR2 YFSETQ. The CDR3 totals 15 residues. The CDR3 DNA is TGCGCCAGCAGCTCCGCAGGGGGCGAGGCTGAAAAACTGTTTTTT. This translates into CASSSAGGEAEKLFF. Full variable domain (rest looked up from reference TRBV5-1 and TRBJ1-4): KAGVTQTPRYLIKTRGQQVTLSCSPISGHRSVSWYQQTPGQGLQFLFEYFSETQRNKGNFPGRFSGRQFSNSRSEMNVSTLELGDSALYLCASSSAGGEAEKLFFGSGTQLSVL.

This clonotype was detected only a few times. The chain combines TRBV29-1 with TRBJ2-1, with 11 bases that match TRBD2. This CDR3 region has 14 residues. CDR1 is SQVTM and CDR2 is ANQGSEA in the germline V gene. Trimming at V came to 4 bases and at J to 4 bases, leaving 3 bases not matched to a gene. CDR3 residues: CSVVTSGSYNEQFF. CDR3 nucleotide sequence: TGCAGCGTTGTCACTAGCGGGAGTTACAATGAGCAGTTCTTC.

This clonotype was observed a few times. The rearrangement links TRBV20-1 to TRBJ2-1, with 7 bases fitting TRBD2. This CDR3 region has 16 residues. Germline loops: CDR1 DFQATT, CDR2 SNEGSKA (reference sequence). With 1 base clipped from V and 5 bases from J, the junction kept 11 bases outside the gene matches. CDR3 sequence reads: CSARVQWTSWDNEQFF. For the CDR3, the DNA is TGCAGTGCTAGAGTCCAATGGACTAGTTGGGACAATGAGCAGTTCTTC.

This clonotype was detected only a few times. The chain links TRBV5-1 to TRBJ2-7, with D unresolved. The CDR3 runs to 14 residues. The germline CDR1 and CDR2 sequences are SGHRS and YFSETQ. Trimming stripped 0 bases from V and 3 bases from J, with 10 bases between. The CDR3: CASSLEPLLYEQYF. The CDR3 DNA reads TGCGCCAGCAGCTTGGAGCCCCTACTCTACGAGCAGTACTTC.

The chain employs TRBV20-1 and TRBJ2-7; possible D gene TRBD1, 6 bases. V was pared by 6 bases and J by 3 bases, with 18 bases between. Germline CDR1 DFQATT, CDR2 SNEGSKA (reference sequence). This CDR3 region has 14 residues. The CDR3 sequence is CSALTNGGRYEQYF. Written as DNA, the CDR3 is TGCAGTGCACTTACGAATGGGGGCCGCTACGAGCAGTACTTC.

This clonotype occurred once. The rearrangement links TRBV6-5 to TRBJ1-4; 8 bases map to TRBD1. From germline, CDR1 is MNHEY and CDR2 SVGAGI. There are 18 residues in the CDR3. Losses at the gene ends were 2 bases for V and 0 bases for J; bases not matched to a gene: 8. CDR3 DNA: TGTGCCAGCAGTTACGGGTCAGGGGGCACGGCAACTAATGAAAAACTGTTTTTT. Protein: CASSYGSGGTATNEKLFF.

The chain carries TRBV28 and TRBJ2-4; 10 bases are shared with TRBD2. CDR3 length equals 13 residues. V trimming: 1 base; J trimming: 13 bases; junction bases outside the gene matches: 4. Germline values: CDR1 MDHEN, CDR2 SYDVKM. The CDR3 loop is CASSLFEREGQYF. The CDR3 nucleotides are TGTGCCAGCAGTTTATTCGAGCGGGAGGGCCAGTACTTC. Full variable domain (outside the CDR3, taken from reference TRBV28 and TRBJ2-4): DVKVTQSSRYLVKRTGEKVFLECVQDMDHENMFWYRQDPGLGLRLIYFSYDVKMKEKGDIPEGYSVSREKKERFSLILESASTNQTSMYLCASSLFEREGQYFGAGTRLSVL.

The rearrangement links TRBV2 to TRBJ2-4; no clear D. CDR1 is SNHLY, CDR2 FYNNEI, per germline. Trimming removed 2 bases from V and 2 bases from J, with 13 bases in between. The CDR3 is 16 amino acids. CDR3 sequence reads: CASSEMGTTSKNIQYF. The CDR3 region has the DNA TGTGCCAGCAGTGAAATGGGCACCACCTCCAAAAACATTCAGTACTTC.

This clonotype was picked up a small number of times. The rearrangement uses TRBV20-1 and TRBJ1-4; D not resolved. Trimming stripped 4 bases from V and 5 bases from J, with 11 bases between. Germline V gives CDR1 DFQATT, CDR2 SNEGSKA (reference sequence). This CDR3 has 13 amino acids. In DNA, the CDR3 is TGCAGTGCTACCCGGACGTCCAATGAAAAACTGTTTTTT. This codes for CSATRTSNEKLFF.

This clonotype was observed at least ten times. The genes are TRBV15 and TRBJ2-1; D may correspond to TRBD1 or TRBD2 (5 bases each). The CDR3 extends over 16 amino acids. The V end was cut by 0 bases, the J end by 7 bases, with 16 bases between. Germline lookup yields CDR1 LNHNV and CDR2 YYDKDF (reference sequence). DNA of the CDR3: TGTGCCACCAGCAGAGATCCGGGACCTCTGTGGAATGAGCAGTTCTTC. Translation: CATSRDPGPLWNEQFF.

The chain has TRBV20-1 and TRBJ2-2; 11 nucleotides line up with TRBD2. Germline assignment: CDR1 DFQATT and CDR2 SNEGSKA (reference sequence). The CDR3 length is 14 residues. V lost 4 bases, J lost 5 bases, and 3 bases stayed unmatched. The CDR3 sequence is CSAISGGATGELFF. The CDR3 nucleotides read TGCAGTGCTATTAGCGGGGGGGCGACCGGGGAGCTGTTTTTT.

This clonotype was seen more than once but under ten times. V usage is TRBV10-3 and J usage is TRBJ1-1; D gene unclear. Trimming stripped 2 bases from V and 2 bases from J, with 6 bases between. CDR1 ENHRY and CDR2 SYGVKD come from the germline V gene. The CDR3 length is 13 residues. The CDR3 sequence: CAISEGLNTEAFF. The CDR3 DNA follows: TGTGCCATCAGTGAGGGCCTAAACACTGAAGCTTTCTTT.

The rearrangement uses TRBV19 and TRBJ1-5; D call uncertain. This CDR3 is built from 15 residues. The V gene's germline CDR1 is LNHDA and CDR2 SQIVND (reference sequence). Trimming shortened V by 6 bases and J by 0 bases, and 12 bases separated the two germline ends. The CDR3 here is CASRREPDSNQPQHF. Written as DNA, the CDR3 is TGTGCCAGTAGGAGGGAGCCGGATAGCAATCAGCCCCAGCATTTT.

This chain joins TRBV11-2 and TRBJ2-1; 9 bases are a match to TRBD1. V lost 5 bases and J lost 8; bases outside the gene matches: 19. The CDR3 sequence is 18 residues long. Per the germline V gene, CDR1 is SGHAT and CDR2 is FQNNGV. Written as DNA, the CDR3 is TGTGCCAGCAGCCCCACCCCCTACCGGGACAGGGTTCGGTATGAGCAGTTCTTC. It yields the protein CASSPTPYRDRVRYEQFF.

This clonotype was detected many times. This chain joins TRBV5-6 and TRBJ1-2; D is unresolved. This CDR3 has 12 amino acids. V was shortened by 0 bases and J by 4 bases, with 4 bases between the two germline ends. Germline CDR1 SGHDT, CDR2 YYEEEE. The DNA of the CDR3 is TGTGCCAGCAGCTTGGCAGTCTATGGCTACACCTTC. Its translation is CASSLAVYGYTF. The variable domain in full, with the rest retrieved from reference TRBV5-6 and TRBJ1-2, is DAGVTQSPTHLIKTRGQQVTLRCSPKSGHDTVSWYQQALGQGPQFIFQYYEEEERQRGNFPDRFSGHQFPNYSSELNVNALLLGDSALYLCASSLAVYGYTFGSGTRLTVV.

This chain connects TRBV20-1 to TRBJ2-2; a possible D gene is TRBD1 (6 bases). Germline lookup yields CDR1 DFQATT and CDR2 SNEGSKA (reference sequence). The CDR3 extends over 15 amino acids. V was shortened by 1 base and J by 2 bases, with 11 bases between the two germline ends. As DNA, the CDR3 is TGCAGTGCTAGAGTTGTGGGGGCAAACACCGGGGAGCTGTTTTTT. This translates into CSARVVGANTGELFF.

The chain recombines TRBV27 with TRBJ2-3, with TRBD2 matching 10 bases. Trimming at V came to 2 bases and at J to 0 bases, leaving 2 bases not matched to a gene. The CDR3 has 16 residues. Germline CDR1 and CDR2: MNHEY and SMNVEV (reference sequence). CDR3 DNA sequence: TGTGCCAGCAGTTTACTAGCGGGGGACAGCACAGATACGCAGTATTTT. It yields the protein CASSLLAGDSTDTQYF.

The gene calls are TRBV12-3 or TRBV12-4 and TRBJ1-6; D unclear. V lost 0 bases and J lost 6, with 6 bases in between. This CDR3 contains 14 residues. The CDR3 sequence is CASSLAAANSPLHF. The CDR3 bases are TGTGCCAGCAGTTTAGCGGCCGCTAATTCACCCCTCCACTTT.

This clonotype came up a few times. The chain recombines TRBV10-3 with TRBJ2-5; D may be TRBD2 (6 bases). Per germline, CDR1 ENHRY and CDR2 SYGVKD. V was clipped by 2 bases and J by 13 bases, with 17 bases between them. There are 13 residues in the CDR3. The chain's CDR3 is CAISERDGGPGYF. In DNA form, the CDR3 reads TGTGCCATCAGTGAGCGGGACGGGGGTCCAGGGTACTTC.